This is a list of T cell receptor beta chains from one sample in a study of blood T cells in healthy people across ages. TCRdb independently ran MiXCR on the 5' RACE reads; one entry per CDR3 protein. The repertoire has approximately 1.5 million distinct CDR3 sequences, about 42% of them found once; the top ten carry about 3.8%. Source material: blood. These receptors were taken from a woman younger than 30 in good health. The CDR3 runs from the conserved cysteine through the conserved F or W. Fields, in order: V gene, D gene, clone size, J gene, CDR3 protein, CDR3 DNA. A D gene is named only where the DNA matches it firmly. Not every row has a clone size; where given, it reads once, few, many or a size class.

>TRBV6-1|TRBD2|NA|TRBJ2-1
CASKPGTSGGDNEQFF
TGTGCCAGCAAGCCCGGGACTAGCGGGGGGGACAATGAGCAGTTCTTC
>TRBV7-9|NA|NA|TRBJ2-1
CASSVNTALGQFF
TGTGCCAGCAGCGTAAATACCGCCCTTGGGCAGTTCTTC
>TRBV7-2|NA|NA|TRBJ2-3
CASRPAATDTQYF
TGTGCCAGCAGACCAGCGGCCACAGATACGCAGTATTTT
>TRBV2|NA|NA|TRBJ2-5
CASSENVGSQETQYF
TGTGCCAGCAGTGAAAACGTGGGCAGCCAAGAGACCCAGTACTTC
>TRBV6-2/TRBV6-3|NA|NA|TRBJ2-6
CASSAGGFGANVLTF
TGTGCCAGCAGCGCCGGAGGTTTCGGGGCCAACGTCCTGACTTTC
>TRBV4-1|NA|few|TRBJ1-5
CASSQEGALNQPQHF
TGCGCCAGCAGCCAAGAAGGGGCCCTAAATCAGCCCCAGCATTTT
>TRBV4-2|TRBD2|once|TRBJ2-1
CASSGVGRETYNEQFF
TGTGCCAGCAGCGGTGTCGGGCGGGAGACCTACAATGAGCAGTTCTTC
>TRBV6-6|NA|NA|TRBJ2-2
CASSYSTLGSNTGELFF
TGTGCCAGCAGTTACTCGACCTTGGGGAGTAACACCGGGGAGCTGTTTTTT
>TRBV3-1|NA|NA|TRBJ1-5
CASSQDRLGSKGYQPQHF
TGTGCCAGCAGCCAAGATAGGTTAGGCAGTAAAGGTTATCAGCCCCAGCATTTT
>TRBV30|NA|NA|TRBJ2-5
CAWMRGYETQYF
TGTGCCTGGATGCGGGGATACGAGACCCAGTACTTC
>TRBV6-2/TRBV6-3|TRBD2|few|TRBJ2-7
CASNPGLAGVVYEQYF
TGTGCCAGCAACCCCGGACTAGCGGGAGTAGTTTACGAGCAGTACTTC
>TRBV7-8|NA|NA|TRBJ2-7
CASSLGQGPHYEQYF
TGTGCCAGCAGCTTGGGACAAGGCCCCCACTACGAGCAGTACTTC
>TRBV6-5|NA|NA|TRBJ2-5
CASSSPTDLETQYF
TGTGCCAGCAGTTCCCCGACCGATCTGGAGACCCAGTACTTC
>TRBV4-3|NA|few|TRBJ1-4
CASSQRGSNEKLFF
TGTGCCAGCAGCCAACGGGGTTCTAATGAAAAACTGTTTTTT
>TRBV20-1|NA|few|TRBJ2-5
CSARALIGTTQETQYF
TGCAGTGCTAGAGCTTTGATTGGGACAACCCAAGAGACCCAGTACTTC
>TRBV20-1|NA|NA|TRBJ2-7
CSGLDSRAYEQYF
TGCAGTGGCCTGGACAGCCGAGCCTACGAGCAGTACTTC
>TRBV29-1|TRBD2|few|TRBJ2-1
CSVDREGYNEQFF
TGCAGCGTTGACAGGGAGGGATACAATGAGCAGTTCTTC
>TRBV5-1|NA|NA|TRBJ2-1
CASSLSAGPVSYNEQFF
TGCGCCAGCAGCTTGAGTGCAGGCCCGGTTTCCTACAATGAGCAGTTCTTC
>TRBV25-1|NA|NA|TRBJ2-3
CASSERIPPDTQYF
TGTGCCAGCAGTGAAAGGATCCCCCCAGATACGCAGTATTTT
>TRBV4-3|NA|NA|TRBJ1-4
CASSQKHGPPEKLFF
TGCGCCAGCAGCCAGAAACACGGTCCACCGGAAAAACTGTTTTTT
>TRBV9|NA|NA|TRBJ2-2
CASSVELTGELFF
TGTGCCAGCAGCGTAGAGCTCACCGGGGAGCTGTTTTTT
>TRBV28|TRBD1|NA|TRBJ2-3
CASSTRRRTGTPDTQYF
TGTGCCAGCAGTACCCGACGGAGGACAGGGACCCCAGATACGCAGTATTTT